These T cell receptor beta chains were read from a single sample in a study of molecular identifiers for immune sequencing clone quantification. Each CDR3 protein is one row after TCRdb ran MiXCR on the PCR reads. Among about 320,000 distinct CDR3 sequences listed, around a fifth were seen once. Sequencing was done on a sample of naive CD8+ T cells from blood, with Jurkat cell RNA spiked in. The receptors stem from a human donor in good health. Some libraries in this study had Jurkat cell RNA spiked in. Both conserved end residues are part of each CDR3. Fields, in order: D gene, CDR3 length, V gene, J gene, clone size, CDR3 protein, CDR3 DNA. A D gene is named only where the DNA matches it firmly. Some rows mark clone size as missing; the rest say once, few, many or name a class of expanded clone.

-	14	TRBV19	TRBJ2-7	many	CASSIVASSYEQYF	TGTGCCAGTAGTATAGTTGCTAGCTCCTACGAGCAGTACTTC
-	15	TRBV6-5	TRBJ2-1	many	CASSYSVPPHNEQFF	TGTGCCAGCAGTTACTCGGTCCCTCCCCACAATGAGCAGTTCTTC
-	12	TRBV27	TRBJ2-3	many	CASSLIGDVRYF	TGTGCCAGCAGTTTAATTGGGGACGTGCGGTATTTT
-	15	TRBV5-5	TRBJ2-6	many	CASSLPTDFANVLTF	TGTGCCAGCAGCTTACCGACAGATTTCGCCAACGTCCTGACTTTC
-	17	TRBV4-1	TRBJ1-1	-	CASSQDPTGYGTTEAFF	TGCGCCAGCAGCCAAGATCCCACAGGGTACGGTACCACTGAAGCTTTCTTT
-	14	TRBV30	TRBJ2-6	many	CAWSWGSGANVLTF	TGTGCCTGGAGTTGGGGGTCTGGGGCCAACGTCCTGACTTTC
TRBD1	16	TRBV28	TRBJ2-7	-	CASSLLTGPISYEQYF	TGTGCCAGCAGTTTGTTGACAGGGCCTATCTCCTACGAGCAGTACTTC
TRBD1	16	TRBV13	TRBJ2-5	many	CASSLRGQHIQETQYF	TGTGCCAGCAGCTTAAGGGGACAGCATATCCAAGAGACCCAGTACTTC
-	17	TRBV20-1	TRBJ1-5	many	CSARVVPIPRLNQPQHF	TGCAGTGCTAGAGTTGTCCCGATCCCCCGTTTGAATCAGCCCCAGCATTTT
TRBD1	15	TRBV19	TRBJ1-5	many	CASSIGQGAQQPQHF	TGTGCCAGTAGTATCGGACAGGGGGCGCAGCAGCCCCAGCATTTT
-	14	TRBV11-1	TRBJ2-3	many	CASSLEGSTDTQYF	TGTGCCAGCAGCTTGGAAGGTAGCACAGATACGCAGTATTTT
-	13	TRBV7-3	TRBJ2-1	many	CASSFDNYNEQFF	TGTGCCAGCAGCTTTGACAACTACAATGAGCAGTTCTTC
TRBD1	14	TRBV9	TRBJ2-5	many	CASSGGTGLETQYF	TGTGCCAGCAGCGGCGGGACAGGGCTTGAGACCCAGTACTTC
-	15	TRBV12-3/TRBV12-4	TRBJ1-1	many	CASSLEWARDTEAFF	TGTGCCAGCAGTTTAGAGTGGGCGAGGGATACTGAAGCTTTCTTT
-	12	TRBV20-1	TRBJ1-1	many	CSAWGGVTEAFF	TGCAGTGCCTGGGGAGGGGTCACTGAAGCTTTCTTT
TRBD2	15	TRBV12-3/TRBV12-4	TRBJ2-1	few	CASRRTRSSYNEQFF	TGTGCCAGCAGACGGACTAGGAGCTCCTACAATGAGCAGTTCTTC
-	15	TRBV7-8	TRBJ2-1	many	CASSLAGAAPNEQFF	TGTGCCAGCAGCTTAGCAGGGGCGGCTCCCAATGAGCAGTTCTTC
-	15	TRBV28	TRBJ2-7	many	CASSLPMGSSYEQYF	TGTGCCAGCAGTTTACCCATGGGGTCCTCCTACGAGCAGTACTTC
TRBD1	13	TRBV7-9	TRBJ2-5	-	CASLRTGGETQYF	TGTGCCAGCCTAAGGACAGGGGGAGAGACCCAGTACTTC
-	16	TRBV2	TRBJ2-3	many	CASSYYGRPATDTQYF	TGTGCCAGCAGTTACTACGGCAGGCCAGCCACAGATACGCAGTATTTT
-	15	TRBV6-5	TRBJ2-7	few	CASSYSQSLSYEQYF	TGTGCCAGCAGTTACTCCCAGAGCTTGTCCTACGAGCAGTACTTC
-	16	TRBV4-3	TRBJ1-3	many	CASSQDAQNSGNTIYF	TGCGCCAGCAGCCAAGATGCCCAGAACTCTGGAAACACCATATATTTT
-	16	TRBV6-5	TRBJ1-1	many	CASSYRVPASNTEAFF	TGTGCCAGCAGTTACCGTGTTCCAGCCTCGAACACTGAAGCTTTCTTT
-	14	TRBV15	TRBJ2-3	many	CATSSVYNADTQYF	TGTGCCACCAGCAGTGTTTATAACGCAGATACGCAGTATTTT
-	14	TRBV3-1	TRBJ2-3	-	CASSWGRYTDTQYF	TGTGCCAGCAGCTGGGGGCGCTACACAGATACGCAGTATTTT
TRBD1	14	TRBV6-5	TRBJ2-2	many	CASSYQGAAGELFF	TGTGCCAGCAGTTACCAGGGGGCCGCCGGGGAGCTGTTTTTT
TRBD2	16	TRBV4-2	TRBJ2-3	many	CASSGNLAGSADTQYF	TGTGCCAGCAGCGGGAACCTAGCGGGAAGCGCAGATACGCAGTATTTT
-	13	TRBV30	TRBJ1-3	few	CAWSWASGNTIYF	TGTGCCTGGTCGTGGGCCTCTGGAAACACCATATATTTT
-	17	TRBV28	TRBJ2-3	many	CASSPGPRGLREDTQYF	TGTGCCAGCAGCCCCGGGCCGAGGGGACTGAGGGAAGATACGCAGTATTTT
-	14	TRBV7-8	TRBJ2-3	many	CASSLAPTTDTQYF	TGTGCCAGCAGCTTAGCTCCTACCACAGATACGCAGTATTTT
-	15	TRBV3-1	TRBJ2-2	few	CASSQDLLNTGELFF	TGTGCCAGCAGCCAAGATCTTCTGAACACCGGGGAGCTGTTTTTT
-	15	TRBV19	TRBJ2-3	-	CASSPQVASTDTQYF	TGTGCCAGTAGTCCCCAGGTGGCGAGCACAGATACGCAGTATTTT
-	15	TRBV7-9	TRBJ2-3	many	CASTGAREVTDTQYF	TGTGCCAGCACCGGGGCGCGGGAAGTGACAGATACGCAGTATTTT
-	12	TRBV23-1	TRBJ2-7	many	CASSITVYEQYF	TGCGCCAGCAGTATTACCGTCTACGAGCAGTACTTC
-	12	TRBV10-3	TRBJ2-7	many	CAISESVLEQYF	TGTGCCATCAGTGAGTCAGTTCTTGAGCAGTACTTC
-	14	TRBV4-1	TRBJ2-5	many	CASSQGLGKETQYF	TGCGCCAGCAGCCAAGGACTAGGAAAAGAGACCCAGTACTTC
-	12	TRBV4-3	TRBJ1-2	many	CASSHENYGYTF	TGCGCCAGCAGCCATGAAAACTATGGCTACACCTTC
TRBD1	16	TRBV6-5	TRBJ2-7	many	CASSPIAGTEMYEQYF	TGTGCCAGCAGCCCCATTGCCGGGACAGAGATGTACGAGCAGTACTTC
TRBD2	17	TRBV7-3	TRBJ2-1	-	CASSPEITSGGYNEQFF	TGTGCCAGCAGCCCGGAGATCACTAGCGGGGGCTACAATGAGCAGTTCTTC
-	14	TRBV4-1	TRBJ1-5	many	CASSQDLMGQPQHF	TGCGCCAGCAGCCAAGATCTGATGGGACAGCCCCAGCATTTT
-	11	TRBV12-5	TRBJ2-1	many	CASALLNEQFF	TGTGCTAGTGCCCTGCTCAATGAGCAGTTCTTC
TRBD1	14	TRBV13	TRBJ1-1	few	CASSLQGGGQGAFF	TGTGCCAGCAGCCTCCAGGGGGGGGGGCAGGGAGCTTTCTTT
-	14	TRBV5-6	TRBJ1-2	few	CASSLEDSNYGYTF	TGTGCCAGCAGCTTGGAGGACAGTAACTATGGCTACACCTTC
-	13	TRBV4-2	TRBJ2-1	-	CASSQPPADEQFF	TGTGCCAGCAGCCAGCCCCCTGCCGATGAGCAGTTCTTC
-	15	TRBV30	TRBJ2-1	many	CAWGETGVGYNEQFF	TGTGCCTGGGGGGAAACGGGAGTAGGCTACAATGAGCAGTTCTTC
-	13	TRBV12-5	TRBJ1-2	-	CASGPGPDYGYTF	TGTGCTAGTGGTCCGGGGCCGGACTATGGCTACACCTTC
TRBD1	17	TRBV5-5	TRBJ2-5	many	CASSLSRDRGFEETQYF	TGTGCCAGCAGCTTGAGTAGGGACAGGGGATTTGAAGAGACCCAGTACTTC
-	16	TRBV29-1	TRBJ2-1	-	CSVEGFKGGIYNEQFF	TGCAGCGTTGAAGGGTTTAAAGGAGGGATTTACAATGAGCAGTTCTTC
-	13	TRBV29-1	TRBJ2-2	few	CSVEGLATGELFF	TGCAGCGTTGAAGGTCTGGCTACCGGGGAGCTGTTTTTT
-	13	TRBV27	TRBJ1-5	few	CASSFSAGAPQHF	TGTGCCAGCAGTTTTTCGGCTGGGGCGCCCCAGCATTTT
-	15	TRBV7-8	TRBJ2-7	-	CASSLPEGSSYEQYF	TGTGCCAGCAGCCTTCCCGAGGGGAGCTCCTACGAGCAGTACTTC
TRBD1	12	TRBV7-9	TRBJ1-1	-	CASSTGVTEAFF	TGTGCCAGCAGCACAGGGGTGACTGAAGCTTTCTTT
-	15	TRBV27	TRBJ1-6	many	CASSSLSSYNSPLHF	TGTGCCAGCAGTAGCTTGAGCTCCTATAATTCACCCCTCCACTTT
TRBD1	14	TRBV29-1	TRBJ2-1	many	CSVDGTAAYNEQFF	TGCAGCGTTGATGGGACAGCCGCCTACAATGAGCAGTTCTTC
TRBD2	14	TRBV20-1	TRBJ2-7	-	CSAQRGRETYEQHF	TGCAGTGCCCAGAGAGGGCGGGAGACCTACGAGCAGCACTTC
-	12	TRBV12-3/TRBV12-4	TRBJ2-7	-	CASSFSQDEQYF	TGTGCCAGCAGTTTCAGTCAGGACGAGCAGTACTTC
-	14	TRBV29-1	TRBJ2-5	many	CSVEAGTFEETQYF	TGCAGCGTTGAGGCCGGGACGTTTGAAGAGACCCAGTACTTC
TRBD2	15	TRBV6-2/TRBV6-3	TRBJ2-7	few	CASTTGLALPYEQYF	TGTGCCAGCACCACCGGACTAGCTCTTCCCTACGAGCAGTACTTC
-	13	TRBV7-9	TRBJ2-7	few	CASSLAADYEQYF	TGTGCCAGCAGCTTAGCAGCGGACTACGAGCAGTACTTC
TRBD2	16	TRBV27	TRBJ2-3	many	CASSPMGTSGADTQYF	TGTGCCAGCAGTCCGATGGGGACTAGCGGGGCAGATACGCAGTATTTT